A selection of T cell receptor beta chains follows, all from one sample in a study of technical replicates of blood from a handful of donors. This table comes from immunoSEQ multiplex PCR, and its TCRdb copy is limited to in-frame clones, with some not included. The sample contains around 79,000 clones, 94% of which appear only once. Sequenced input: T cells isolated from PBMCs. Receptors originate from a human donor in good health. The CDR3 runs from the conserved cysteine through the conserved F or W. A D gene is named only where the DNA matches it firmly. The size field is filled for only some rows; it gives once, few, many or a size class.

j_call,clone_size,v_call,d_call,cdr3_aa,cdr3_nt
TRBJ2-1,-,TRBV4-2,-,CASSQDYGAYNEQFF,TGTGCCAGCAGCCAAGATTACGGGGCCTACAATGAGCAGTTCTTC
TRBJ1-5,-,TRBV29-1,TRBD1,CSVLDRENQPQHF,TGCAGCGTCCTGGACAGGGAGAATCAGCCCCAGCATTTT
TRBJ2-7,once,TRBV28,-,CASSLMRSSYEQYF,TGTGCCAGCAGTTTAATGCGGAGCTCCTACGAGCAGTACTTC
TRBJ1-1,-,TRBV18,TRBD1,CASSPARGRTEAFF,TGTGCCAGCTCACCAGCCAGGGGGCGGACTGAAGCTTTCTTT
TRBJ2-1,once,TRBV29-1,TRBD1,CSVRTGGRPNNEQFF,TGCAGCGTTCGGACAGGGGGACGTCCAAACAATGAGCAGTTCTTC
TRBJ1-5,-,TRBV19,-,CASSITQGKEQPQHF,TGTGCCAGTAGTATTACGCAGGGGAAGGAGCAGCCCCAGCATTTT
TRBJ2-7,-,TRBV6-1,TRBD2,CASSEGVAGDSYEQYF,TGTGCCAGCAGTGAAGGGGTAGCGGGGGACTCCTACGAGCAGTACTTC
TRBJ2-7,-,TRBV4-3,TRBD1,CASSQEGTGVPYEQYF,TGCGCCAGCAGCCAAGAGGGGACAGGGGTGCCCTACGAGCAGTACTTC
TRBJ2-7,once,TRBV14,-,CASSQVQFHEQYF,TGTGCCAGCAGCCAAGTACAGTTCCACGAGCAGTACTTC
TRBJ2-7,-,TRBV19,-,CASSIGLSELSLEQYF,TGTGCCAGTAGTATAGGGTTATCGGAGCTATCGCTCGAGCAGTACTTC
TRBJ2-7,-,TRBV28,-,CASSFPGSGNYEQYF,TGTGCCAGCAGTTTTCCGGGGTCGGGAAATTACGAGCAGTACTTC
TRBJ1-2,-,TRBV21-1,-,CASSKEEGVGYTF,TGTGCCAGCAGCAAAGAAGAGGGGGTGGGCTACACCTTC
TRBJ1-5,-,TRBV15,-,CATSREEGSQPQHF,TGTGCCACCAGCAGAGAGGAGGGAAGTCAGCCCCAGCATTTT
TRBJ2-1,-,TRBV9,-,CASSAQYNEQFF,TGTGCCAGCAGCGCCCAGTACAATGAGCAGTTCTTC
TRBJ2-7,-,TRBV6-5,TRBD2,CASRPETSGSWEQYF,TGTGCCAGCAGACCAGAGACTAGCGGGAGTTGGGAGCAGTACTTC
TRBJ2-3,-,TRBV10-1,-,CASSDMFTDTQYF,TGCGCCAGCAGTGACATGTTCACAGATACGCAGTATTTT
TRBJ2-7,-,TRBV7-2,TRBD2,CASSWTSGPYEQYF,TGTGCCAGCAGCTGGACTAGCGGCCCCTACGAGCAGTACTTC
TRBJ1-5,-,TRBV20-1,-,CSATGVQPQHF,TGCAGTGCTACAGGGGTTCAGCCCCAGCATTTT
TRBJ1-5,-,TRBV6-1,TRBD1,CASSQDRAHQPQHF,TGTGCCAGCAGTCAGGACAGGGCTCATCAGCCCCAGCATTTT
TRBJ1-2,-,TRBV19,-,CASSISGNYGYTF,TGTGCCAGTAGTATCAGTGGCAACTATGGCTACACCTTC
TRBJ1-1,-,TRBV6-6,-,CASSYGQMNTEAFF,TGTGCCAGCAGTTACGGGCAGATGAACACTGAAGCTTTCTTT
TRBJ1-4,-,TRBV19,TRBD1,CASRGRDREDEKLFF,TGTGCCAGTAGGGGCCGGGACAGGGAGGATGAAAAACTGTTTTTT
TRBJ2-5,-,TRBV10-1,TRBD2,CASSEGLAGGEAETQYF,TGCGCCAGCAGTGAGGGACTAGCGGGAGGGGAGGCAGAGACCCAGTACTTC
TRBJ2-6,-,TRBV5-1,-,CASSSGQLSSGANVLTF,TGCGCCAGCAGCTCAGGACAGCTAAGTTCTGGGGCCAACGTCCTGACTTTC
TRBJ1-2,-,TRBV27,TRBD1,CASSFRRVQGIGGYTF,TGTGCCAGCAGTTTTAGAAGGGTACAGGGGATTGGTGGCTACACCTTC
TRBJ1-1,-,TRBV5-4,-,CASSLEIGGNTEAFF,TGTGCCAGCAGCTTGGAGATAGGGGGAAACACTGAAGCTTTCTTT
TRBJ1-5,-,TRBV4-3,-,CASSQGSQPQHF,TGCGCCAGCAGCCAAGGAAGCCAGCCCCAGCATTTT
TRBJ2-3,-,TRBV9,TRBD2,CASSTRVAGGSTDTQYF,TGTGCCAGCAGCACCCGAGTAGCGGGAGGCAGCACAGATACGCAGTATTTT
TRBJ2-7,-,TRBV4-2,-,CASSQAPEGEQYF,TGTGCCAGCAGCCAGGCGCCCGAGGGCGAGCAGTACTTC
TRBJ1-2,-,TRBV5-1,TRBD1,CASSLSTGYYGYTF,TGCGCCAGCAGCTTGTCGACAGGGTACTATGGCTACACCTTC
TRBJ2-1,-,TRBV30,-,CAWSVLTYEQFF,TGTGCCTGGAGTGTACTTACCTATGAGCAGTTCTTC
TRBJ1-2,-,TRBV29-1,-,CSLEDRNYGYTF,TGCAGCCTTGAAGACAGGAACTATGGCTACACCTTC
TRBJ2-5,-,TRBV28,TRBD2,CAIYSGRGETQYF,TGTGCCATCTATAGCGGGAGAGGGGAGACCCAGTACTTC
TRBJ2-3,-,TRBV27,TRBD2,CASSIEAGPYTDTQYF,TGTGCCAGCAGTATAGAAGCGGGACCCTACACAGATACGCAGTATTTT
TRBJ2-2,-,TRBV30,-,CAWSGGNTGELFF,TGTGCCTGGAGTGGAGGAAACACCGGGGAGCTGTTTTTT
TRBJ2-7,-,TRBV27,-,CASSFLPYYEQYF,TGTGCCAGCAGTTTCCTACCTTACTACGAGCAGTACTTC
TRBJ2-6,-,TRBV28,-,CASSLFYSGANVLTF,TGTGCCAGCAGTCTCTTCTACTCTGGGGCCAACGTCCTGACTTTC
TRBJ1-5,-,TRBV6-4,-,CASSEDPLPNQPQHF,TGTGCCAGCTCTGAGGATCCTCTCCCCAATCAGCCCCAGCATTTT
TRBJ1-1,-,TRBV18,-,CASSPEGPLNTEAFF,TGTGCCAGCTCACCAGAGGGCCCCTTGAACACTGAAGCTTTCTTT
TRBJ1-5,-,TRBV29-1,TRBD1,CSVAAGGMDQPQHF,TGCAGCGTTGCTGCAGGGGGAATGGATCAGCCCCAGCATTTT
TRBJ1-2,-,TRBV19,TRBD1,CASSIGFNRGLNGYTF,TGTGCCAGTAGTATAGGATTCAACAGGGGGCTTAATGGCTACACCTTC
TRBJ1-1,-,TRBV5-6,TRBD1,CASSPLRDSNTEAFF,TGTGCCAGCAGCCCGCTCCGGGACAGCAACACTGAAGCTTTCTTT